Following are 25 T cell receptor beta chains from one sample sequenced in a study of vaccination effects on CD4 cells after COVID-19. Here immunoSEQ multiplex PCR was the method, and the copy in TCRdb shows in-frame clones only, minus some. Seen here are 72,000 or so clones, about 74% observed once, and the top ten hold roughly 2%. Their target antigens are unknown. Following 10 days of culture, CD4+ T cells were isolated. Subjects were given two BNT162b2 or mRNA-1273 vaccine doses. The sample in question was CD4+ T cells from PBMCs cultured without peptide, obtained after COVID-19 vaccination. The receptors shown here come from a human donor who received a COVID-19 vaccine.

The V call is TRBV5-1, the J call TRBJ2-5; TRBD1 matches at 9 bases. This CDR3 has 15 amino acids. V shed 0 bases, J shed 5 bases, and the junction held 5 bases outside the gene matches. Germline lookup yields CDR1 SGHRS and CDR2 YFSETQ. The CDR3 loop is CASSLATGGVETQYF. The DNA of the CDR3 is TGCGCCAGCAGCTTGGCGACAGGGGGTGTGGAGACCCAGTACTTC.

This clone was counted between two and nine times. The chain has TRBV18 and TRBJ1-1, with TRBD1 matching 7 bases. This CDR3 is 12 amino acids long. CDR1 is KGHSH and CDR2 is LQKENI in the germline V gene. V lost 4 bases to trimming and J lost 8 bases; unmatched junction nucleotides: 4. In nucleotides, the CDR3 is TGTGCCAGCTCACAGCAACAGGGGGAAGCTTTCTTT. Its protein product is CASSQQQGEAFF.

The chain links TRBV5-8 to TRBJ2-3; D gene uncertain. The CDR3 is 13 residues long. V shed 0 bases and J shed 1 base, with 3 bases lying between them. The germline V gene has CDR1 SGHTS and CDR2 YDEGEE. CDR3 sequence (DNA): TGTGCCAGCAGCTTGGTGGGCACAGATACGCAGTATTTT. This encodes CASSLVGTDTQYF.

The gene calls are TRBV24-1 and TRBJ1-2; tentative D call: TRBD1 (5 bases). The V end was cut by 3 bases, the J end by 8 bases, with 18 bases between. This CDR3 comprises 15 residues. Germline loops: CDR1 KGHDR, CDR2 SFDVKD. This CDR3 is CATSDAGRGSGGYTF. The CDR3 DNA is TGTGCCACCAGTGATGCCGGGAGGGGCTCGGGGGGCTACACCTTC.

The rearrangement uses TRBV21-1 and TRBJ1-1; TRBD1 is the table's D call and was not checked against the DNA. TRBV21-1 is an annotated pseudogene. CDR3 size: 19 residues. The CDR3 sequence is CASSKSARDRAFMNTEAFF. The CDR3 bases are TGTGCCAGCAGCAAAAGCGCCCGGGACAGGGCGTTCATGAACACTGAAGCTTTCTTT.

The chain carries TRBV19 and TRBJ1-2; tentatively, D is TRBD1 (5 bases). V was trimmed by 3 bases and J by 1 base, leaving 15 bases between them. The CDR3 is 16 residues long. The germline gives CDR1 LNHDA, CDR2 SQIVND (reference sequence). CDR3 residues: CASSISQTGLNYGYTF. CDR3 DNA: TGTGCCAGTAGTATTAGTCAAACAGGACTTAACTATGGCTACACCTTC. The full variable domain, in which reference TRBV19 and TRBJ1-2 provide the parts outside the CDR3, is DGGITQSPKYLFRKEGQNVTLSCEQNLNHDAMYWYRQDPGQGLRLIYYSQIVNDFQKGDIAEGYSVSREKKESFPLTVTSAQKNPTAFYLCASSISQTGLNYGYTFGSGTRLTVV.

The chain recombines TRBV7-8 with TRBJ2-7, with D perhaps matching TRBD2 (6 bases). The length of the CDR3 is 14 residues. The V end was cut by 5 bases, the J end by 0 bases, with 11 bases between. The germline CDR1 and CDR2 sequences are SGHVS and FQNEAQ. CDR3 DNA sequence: TGTGCCAGCAGCCCCCGGGGAGGCTCCTACGAGCAGTACGTC. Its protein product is CASSPRGGSYEQYV.

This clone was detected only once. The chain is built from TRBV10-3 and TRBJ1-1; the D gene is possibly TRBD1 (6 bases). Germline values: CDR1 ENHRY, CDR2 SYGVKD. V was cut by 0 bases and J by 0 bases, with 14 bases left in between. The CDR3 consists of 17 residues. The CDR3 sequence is CAISESSGGTMNTEAFF. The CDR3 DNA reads TGTGCCATCAGTGAGTCTTCGGGGGGCACTATGAACACTGAAGCTTTCTTT.

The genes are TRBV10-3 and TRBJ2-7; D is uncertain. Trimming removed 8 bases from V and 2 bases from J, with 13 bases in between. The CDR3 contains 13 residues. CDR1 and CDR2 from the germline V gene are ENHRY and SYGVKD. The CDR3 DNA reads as TGTGCCATCTCTAGTAGTAATACCTACGAGCAGTACGTC. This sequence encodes CAISSSNTYEQYV.

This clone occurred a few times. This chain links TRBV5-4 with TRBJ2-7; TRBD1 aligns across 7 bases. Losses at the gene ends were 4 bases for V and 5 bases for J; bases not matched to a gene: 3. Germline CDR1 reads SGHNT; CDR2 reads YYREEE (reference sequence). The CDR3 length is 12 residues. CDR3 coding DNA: TGTGCCAGCAGCAAACAGGGGAACGAGCAGTACGTC. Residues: CASSKQGNEQYV.

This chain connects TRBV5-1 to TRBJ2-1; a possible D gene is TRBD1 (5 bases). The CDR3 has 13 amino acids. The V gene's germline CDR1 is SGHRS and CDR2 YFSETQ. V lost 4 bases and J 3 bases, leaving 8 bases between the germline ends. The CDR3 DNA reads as TGCGCCAGCAGCAACACAGGCTACAATGAGCAGTTCTTC. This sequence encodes CASSNTGYNEQFF. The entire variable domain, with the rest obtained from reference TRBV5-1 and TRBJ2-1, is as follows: KAGVTQTPRYLIKTRGQQVTLSCSPISGHRSVSWYQQTPGQGLQFLFEYFSETQRNKGNFPGRFSGRQFSNSRSEMNVSTLELGDSALYLCASSNTGYNEQFFGPGTRLTVL.

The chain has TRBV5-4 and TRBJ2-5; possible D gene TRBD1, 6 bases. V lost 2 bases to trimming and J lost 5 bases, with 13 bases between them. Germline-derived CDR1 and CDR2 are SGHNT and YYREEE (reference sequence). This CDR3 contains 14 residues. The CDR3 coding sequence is TGTGCCAGCAGCTTAGCAGGGGTACAGGAGACCCAGTACTTC. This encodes CASSLAGVQETQYF.

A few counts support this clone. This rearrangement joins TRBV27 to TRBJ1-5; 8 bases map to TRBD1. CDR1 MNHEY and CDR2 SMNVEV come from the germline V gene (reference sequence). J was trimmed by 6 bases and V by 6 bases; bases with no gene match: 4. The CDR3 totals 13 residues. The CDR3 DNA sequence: TGTGCCAGCAGGGACAGGGTGGGTCAGCCCCAGCATTTT. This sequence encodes CASRDRVGQPQHF.

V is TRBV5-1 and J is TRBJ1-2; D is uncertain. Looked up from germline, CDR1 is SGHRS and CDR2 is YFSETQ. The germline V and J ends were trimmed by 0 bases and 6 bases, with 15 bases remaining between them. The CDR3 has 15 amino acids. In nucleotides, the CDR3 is TGCGCCAGCAGCTTGGACGGCACTAAGGTTAATGGCTACACCTTC. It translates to CASSLDGTKVNGYTF.

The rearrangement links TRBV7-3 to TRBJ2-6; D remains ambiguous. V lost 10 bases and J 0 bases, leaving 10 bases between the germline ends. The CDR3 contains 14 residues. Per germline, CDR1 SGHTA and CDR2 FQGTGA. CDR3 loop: CATRTDSGANVLTF. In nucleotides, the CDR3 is TGTGCCACACGGACCGACTCTGGGGCCAACGTCCTGACTTTC.

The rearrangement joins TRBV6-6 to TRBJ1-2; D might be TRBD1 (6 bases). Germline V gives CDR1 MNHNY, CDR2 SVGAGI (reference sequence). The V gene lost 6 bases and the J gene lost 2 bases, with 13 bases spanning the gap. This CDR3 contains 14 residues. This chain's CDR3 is CASSPNRDNYGYTF. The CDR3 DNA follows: TGTGCCAGCAGCCCTAACAGGGACAACTATGGCTACACCTTC.

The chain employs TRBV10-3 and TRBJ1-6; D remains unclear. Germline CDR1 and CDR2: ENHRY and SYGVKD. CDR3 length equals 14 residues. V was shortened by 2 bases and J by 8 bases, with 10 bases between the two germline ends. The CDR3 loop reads CAISEASAYSPLHF. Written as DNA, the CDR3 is TGTGCCATCAGTGAGGCGTCAGCTTATTCACCCCTCCACTTT.

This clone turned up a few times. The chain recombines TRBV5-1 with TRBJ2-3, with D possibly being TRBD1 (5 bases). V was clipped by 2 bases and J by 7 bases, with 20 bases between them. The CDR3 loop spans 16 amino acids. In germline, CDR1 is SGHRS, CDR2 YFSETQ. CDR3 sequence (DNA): TGCGCCAGCAGCTTTTTACAGGCCATCCCCGAGAATACGCAGTATTTT. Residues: CASSFLQAIPENTQYF.

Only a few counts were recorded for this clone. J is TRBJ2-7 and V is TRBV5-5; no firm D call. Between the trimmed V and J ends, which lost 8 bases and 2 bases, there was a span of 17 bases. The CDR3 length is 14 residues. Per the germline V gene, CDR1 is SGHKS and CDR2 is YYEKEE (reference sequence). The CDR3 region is CASSVAYTAYEQYV. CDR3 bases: TGTGCCAGTTCTGTCGCGTATACAGCCTACGAGCAGTACGTC.

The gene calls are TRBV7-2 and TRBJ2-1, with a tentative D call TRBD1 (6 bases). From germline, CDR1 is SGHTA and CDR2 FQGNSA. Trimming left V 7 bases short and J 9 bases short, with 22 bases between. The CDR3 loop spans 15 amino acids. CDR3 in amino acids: CASTRRGHQESEQFF. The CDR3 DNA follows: TGTGCCAGCACCCGTAGGGGACATCAGGAGAGTGAGCAGTTCTTC.

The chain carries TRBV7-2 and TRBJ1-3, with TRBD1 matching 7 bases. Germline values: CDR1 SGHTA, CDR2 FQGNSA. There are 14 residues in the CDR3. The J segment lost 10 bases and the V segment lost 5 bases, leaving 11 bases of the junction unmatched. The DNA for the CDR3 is TGTGCCAGCAGCCAAAACAGGGGCGACGGGACCATATATTTT. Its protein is CASSQNRGDGTIYF.

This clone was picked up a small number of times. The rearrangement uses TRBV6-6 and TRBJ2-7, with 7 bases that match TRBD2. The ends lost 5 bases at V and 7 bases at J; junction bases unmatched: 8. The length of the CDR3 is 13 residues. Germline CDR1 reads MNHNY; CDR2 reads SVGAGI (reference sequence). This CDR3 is CASSAPGGVEQYV. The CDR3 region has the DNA TGTGCCAGCAGTGCGCCGGGGGGAGTAGAGCAGTACGTC.

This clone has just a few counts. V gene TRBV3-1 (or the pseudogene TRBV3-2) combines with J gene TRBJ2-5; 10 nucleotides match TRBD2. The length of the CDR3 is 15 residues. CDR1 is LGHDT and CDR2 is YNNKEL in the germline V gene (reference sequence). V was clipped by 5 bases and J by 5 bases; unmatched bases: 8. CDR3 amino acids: CASSRSLAGEETQYF. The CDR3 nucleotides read TGTGCCAGCAGCAGGTCCCTAGCGGGGGAGGAGACCCAGTACTTC.

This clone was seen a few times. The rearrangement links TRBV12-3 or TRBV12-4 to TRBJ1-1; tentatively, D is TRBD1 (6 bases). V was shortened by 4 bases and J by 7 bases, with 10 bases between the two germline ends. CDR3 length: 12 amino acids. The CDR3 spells CASSSGTYEAFF. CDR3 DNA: TGTGCCAGCAGTTCCGGGACATATGAAGCTTTCTTT.

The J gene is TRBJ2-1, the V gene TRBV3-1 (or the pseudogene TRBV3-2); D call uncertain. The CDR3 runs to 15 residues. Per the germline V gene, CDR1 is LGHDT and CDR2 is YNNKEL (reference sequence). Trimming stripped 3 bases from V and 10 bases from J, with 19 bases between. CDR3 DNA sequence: TGTGCCAGCAGCCATTATCAAGGGTATCCCAGAGAGCAGTTCTTC. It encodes CASSHYQGYPREQFF.